This is a list of T cell receptor beta chains from one sample in a study of T cells in localized non-small cell lung cancer. TCRdb's copy holds only in-frame clones and misses some; the assay was immunoSEQ multiplex PCR. The sample shows tens of thousands of clones, roughly 88% of them seen only once. This specimen consisted of peripheral blood mononuclear cells, obtained before any cancer treatment. These TCRs come from a man between 35 and 75 years old with stage III lung adenocarcinoma. The CDR3 runs from the conserved cysteine through the conserved F or W. D genes are given only for firm matches. Some rows mark clone size as missing; the rest say once, few, many or name a class of expanded clone.

D	V	size	J	DNA	CDR3
TRBD1	TRBV2	NA	TRBJ2-5	TGTGCCAGCAACAGGGGGGAAGAGACCCAGTACTTC	CASNRGEETQYF
NA	TRBV7-3	NA	TRBJ2-2	TGTGCCAGCAGCCCACTGGGGGCCGGGGGCGACACCGGGGAGCTGTTTTTT	CASSPLGAGGDTGELFF
TRBD2	TRBV11-3	NA	TRBJ2-1	TGTGCCAGCAGCCCCGGGACTAACTACAATGAGCAGTTCTTC	CASSPGTNYNEQFF
NA	TRBV18	NA	TRBJ2-3	TGTGCCAGCTCAAGGGAACAGGGATTCACAGATACGCAGTATTTT	CASSREQGFTDTQYF
TRBD2	TRBV19	once	TRBJ2-7	TGTGCCAGTAGTATATCTAGCGGTTTTTACGAGCAGTACTTC	CASSISSGFYEQYF
NA	TRBV15	NA	TRBJ1-1	TGTGCCACCAGCAGAGAGGACAGCCTTGAAGCTTTCTTT	CATSREDSLEAFF
NA	TRBV27	NA	TRBJ1-1	TGTGCCAGCAGTTTATCAGGTGGGCCGAACACTGAAGCTTTCTTT	CASSLSGGPNTEAFF
TRBD1	TRBV14	NA	TRBJ2-5	TGTGCCAGCAGCCTACAGACAGGGAGTTGGGAGACCCAGTACTTC	CASSLQTGSWETQYF
NA	TRBV7-2	few	TRBJ1-2	TGTGCCAGCAGCTTAGCAGGGGACGGCTACACCTTC	CASSLAGDGYTF
NA	TRBV7-8	NA	TRBJ2-2	TGTGCCAGCAGCTTAGGCCGTAGGGAGAACACCGGGGAGCTGTTTTTT	CASSLGRRENTGELFF
TRBD2	TRBV5-1	NA	TRBJ2-1	TGCGCCAGCAGCTTGAGTACACTAGCGGGAGCCAATGAGCAGTTCTTC	CASSLSTLAGANEQFF
NA	TRBV19	few	TRBJ1-3	TGTGCCAGTAGTAGTATTCAGGCTGGAAACACCATATATTTT	CASSSIQAGNTIYF
NA	TRBV28	NA	TRBJ1-1	TGTGCCAGCAGTTTGGATGGGATGGCGGTGGCTTTCTTT	CASSLDGMAVAFF
TRBD1	TRBV19	NA	TRBJ2-7	TGTGCCAGTAGCCCGCAGGGGGCTTTTTACGAGCAGTACTTC	CASSPQGAFYEQYF
NA	TRBV7-9	NA	TRBJ2-5	TGTGCCAGCAGCTTAGACTATCTGGTCCAAGAGACCCAGTACTTC	CASSLDYLVQETQYF
NA	TRBV11-1	few	TRBJ1-1	TGTGCCAGCAGCTTCGGGGAGGGCACTGAAGCTTTCTTT	CASSFGEGTEAFF
NA	TRBV5-6	NA	TRBJ1-5	TGTGCCAGCAGCTTGGGGGGGGGCAGTTATAATCAGCCCCAGCATTTT	CASSLGGGSYNQPQHF
NA	TRBV4-2	NA	TRBJ2-7	TGTGCCAGCAGCCAACTTGCGGGGTACGAGCAGTACTTC	CASSQLAGYEQYF
NA	TRBV7-2	NA	TRBJ2-7	TGTGCCAGCAGCTTAGGTACAGACCCCTACGAGCAGTACTTC	CASSLGTDPYEQYF
NA	TRBV19	NA	TRBJ1-1	TGTGCCAGTAGTGACAGCCTGGACACTGAAGCTTTCTTT	CASSDSLDTEAFF
NA	TRBV4-2	NA	TRBJ2-3	TGTGCCAGCAGCCAAGATAGAAGCACAGATACGCAGTATTTT	CASSQDRSTDTQYF
TRBD1	TRBV2	NA	TRBJ2-7	TGTGCCAGCAGTGAGGCCTCGGGACAGCACTACGAGCAGTACTTC	CASSEASGQHYEQYF
NA	TRBV7-9	NA	TRBJ1-5	TGTGCCAGCACTATGGCAGGCCCTTATGCGCCCCAGCATTTT	CASTMAGPYAPQHF
TRBD1	TRBV2	NA	TRBJ1-6	TGTGCCAGCAGACCTCAGGGGGCTGGCAATTCACCCCTCCACTTT	CASRPQGAGNSPLHF